This T cell receptor beta chain was retrieved from a study of graft-versus-host responses after intestinal transplantation. Note on this clone: Its cognate antigen is unknown.

Sequencing used immunoSEQ multiplex PCR; TCRdb keeps in-frame clones, though not all of them. The sample includes some 110,000 clones, 90% to 95% of them seen just once. The sequence was collected from a human donor who was the organ donor for an intestinal transplant. The sample here was unstimulated CD4+ T cells sorted from spleen or lymph node cells, taken before transplant.

CDR3 DNA: TGTGCCAGCAGCTTGGGACTAGCGGACTACGAGCAGTACTTC. It translates to CASSLGLADYEQYF. This chain uses TRBV5-4 with TRBJ2-7; 9 bases are a match to TRBD2. V dropped 0 bases and J dropped 3; count of bases not matched to a gene: 1. The CDR3 has 14 amino acids. Germline V gene sequence: CDR1 SGHNT, CDR2 YYREEE (reference sequence).